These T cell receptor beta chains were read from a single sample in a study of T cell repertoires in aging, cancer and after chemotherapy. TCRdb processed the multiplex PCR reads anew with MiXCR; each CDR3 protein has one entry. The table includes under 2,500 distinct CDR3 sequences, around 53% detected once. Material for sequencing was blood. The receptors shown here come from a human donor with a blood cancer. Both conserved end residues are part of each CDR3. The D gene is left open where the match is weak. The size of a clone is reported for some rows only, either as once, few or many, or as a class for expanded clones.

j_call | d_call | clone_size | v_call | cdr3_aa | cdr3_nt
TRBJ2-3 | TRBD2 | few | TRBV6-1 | CASLGGGNQYF | TGTGCCAGCCTCGGGGGGGGGAACCAGTATTTT
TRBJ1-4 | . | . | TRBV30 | CAWSAGGEKLFF | TGTGCCTGGAGTGCGGGGGGGGAAAAACTGTTTTTT
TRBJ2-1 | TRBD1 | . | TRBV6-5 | CASGGTGPYNEQFF | TGTGCCAGCGGGGGGACAGGGCCCTACAATGAGCAGTTCTTC
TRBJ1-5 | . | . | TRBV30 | CAWSLGLDQPQHF | TGTGCCTGGAGCCTGGGACTGGATCAGCCCCAGCATTTT
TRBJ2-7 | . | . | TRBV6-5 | CASSRNPYEQYF | TGTGCCAGCAGTAGGAATCCCTACGAGCAGTACTTC
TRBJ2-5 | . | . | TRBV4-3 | CASSQDSKTQYF | TGCGCCAGCAGCCAAGACTCTAAGACCCAGTACTTC
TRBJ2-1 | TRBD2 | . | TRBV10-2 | CASSEGGLVYEQFF | TGCGCCAGCAGTGAGGGGGGACTAGTTTATGAGCAGTTCTTC
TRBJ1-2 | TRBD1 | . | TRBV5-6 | CASSVRQGGNYGYTF | TGTGCCAGCAGCGTCCGACAGGGCGGAAACTATGGCTACACCTTC
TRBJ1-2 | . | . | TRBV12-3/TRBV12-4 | CASRRDGNYGYTF | TGTGCCAGCAGGCGGGACGGAAATTATGGCTACACCTTC
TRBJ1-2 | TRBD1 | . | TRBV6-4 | CASRDRGHYGYTF | TGTGCCAGCAGGGACAGGGGCCACTATGGCTACACCTTC
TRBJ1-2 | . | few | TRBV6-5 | CASSYRTLIYGYTF | TGTGCCAGCAGTTACAGGACCCTCATCTATGGCTACACCTTC
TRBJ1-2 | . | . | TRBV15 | CATSPSWFGYGYTF | TGTGCCACCAGCCCAAGCTGGTTTGGGTATGGCTACACCTTC
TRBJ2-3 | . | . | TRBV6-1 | CASRTGQISTDTQYF | TGTGCCAGCAGAACCGGACAGATTAGCACAGATACGCAGTATTTT
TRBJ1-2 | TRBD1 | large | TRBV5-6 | CASSPPGQDYGYTF | TGTGCCAGCAGCCCCCCGGGACAGGATTATGGCTACACCTTC